This T cell receptor beta chain was captured in a study of response to subunit inactivated influenza vaccine. This CDR3 is 13 amino acids long. Germline V CDR1 and CDR2: SGHDT, YYEEEE. Trimming stripped 4 bases from V and 8 bases from J, with 13 bases between. Study-level findings and limits: T cells newly recruited by each seasonal influenza vaccination are few, the authors suggested.

One entry per CDR3 protein, called by TCRdb with MiXCR from the RT-PCR reads. The sample includes about 310,000 distinct CDR3 sequences, roughly 22% of them seen just once. On this clonotype: The antigen remains unidentified.

The origin of this receptor is a man aged 50-75 years who received an inactivated influenza vaccine. The sample consisted of PBMCs from blood, taken roughly 20 months after vaccination. The genes are TRBV5-6 and TRBJ2-4; no firm D call. The chain's CDR3 is CASSLRWSDIQYF. The CDR3 DNA is TGTGCCAGCAGCCTCCGTTGGTCGGACATTCAGTACTTC.